This T cell receptor beta chain came from a study of T cell responses to AZD1222 COVID-19 vaccine. Details on this clone: What it recognizes is unknown.

The study, taken as a whole, reports: The donors showed a predominance of white British ancestry and of females, with possible underestimation of clonal diversity. Samples come after the peak T cell response, not at day 14. Vaccine-related CD4 TCRs covered spike, predominating at 160-218 and 743-854.

The CDR3 is made up of 14 amino acids. V was cut by 3 bases and J by 11 bases, with 19 bases left in between. The germline CDR1 and CDR2 sequences are SEHNR and FQNEAQ (reference sequence). Produced via immunoSEQ multiplex PCR; TCRdb's table is partial and in-frame only. The table has about 110,000 clones, approximately 89% seen once. The receptor comes from an adult in good health. The genes are TRBV7-9 and TRBJ1-2, with no clear D. Here the sequenced sample was peripheral blood, taken on day 0 of MenACWY control vaccination. The CDR3 nucleotides are TGTGCCAGCAGCTTTGACGGAGACGCCTTTCGATACACCTTC. Amino acids: CASSFDGDAFRYTF.